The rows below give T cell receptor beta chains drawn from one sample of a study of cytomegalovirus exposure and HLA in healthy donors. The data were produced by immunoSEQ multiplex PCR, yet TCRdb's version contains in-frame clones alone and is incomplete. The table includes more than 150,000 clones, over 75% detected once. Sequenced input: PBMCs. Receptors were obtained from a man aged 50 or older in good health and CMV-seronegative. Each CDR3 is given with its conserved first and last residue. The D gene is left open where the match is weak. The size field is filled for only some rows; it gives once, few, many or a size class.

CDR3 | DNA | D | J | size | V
CASSPGTGGRVGSPLHF | TGTGCCAGCAGTCCCGGGACAGGGGGTCGCGTCGGATCACCCCTCCACTTT | TRBD1 | TRBJ1-6 | few | TRBV27
CASNGGAQGRTEAFF | TGTGCCAGTAATGGGGGGGCGCAGGGGAGGACTGAAGCTTTCTTT | NA | TRBJ1-1 | NA | TRBV19
CASSEDRGLGNTIYF | TGCGCCAGCAGTGAGGACAGGGGGCTCGGAAACACCATATATTTT | TRBD1 | TRBJ1-3 | NA | TRBV10-2
CASSLDISASYGYTF | TGCGCCAGCAGCTTGGACATTTCCGCTAGCTATGGCTACACCTTC | NA | TRBJ1-2 | NA | TRBV5-1
CASSDPNSPLHF | TGTGCCAGCAGTGATCCGAATTCACCCCTCCACTTT | NA | TRBJ1-6 | NA | TRBV2
CASTEDRDYGYTF | TGTGCCAGCACCGAAGACAGGGACTATGGCTACACCTTC | TRBD1 | TRBJ1-2 | NA | TRBV6-1
CASSPGGAGVGETQYF | TGCGCCAGCAGCCCTGGCGGGGCGGGGGTGGGGGAGACCCAGTACTTC | TRBD2 | TRBJ2-5 | once | TRBV4-3
CAWRASIEQFF | TGTGCCTGGAGAGCGAGCATTGAGCAGTTCTTC | NA | TRBJ2-1 | NA | TRBV30
CSVDLGRGYNEQFF | TGCAGCGTTGACCTGGGAAGGGGCTACAATGAGCAGTTCTTC | NA | TRBJ2-1 | NA | TRBV29-1
CASAGGAGNQPQHF | TGTGCCAGCGCAGGGGGCGCGGGCAATCAGCCCCAGCATTTT | TRBD1 | TRBJ1-5 | NA | TRBV19
CASSHTGGYTEAFF | TGTGCCAGTAGTCATACAGGGGGCTACACTGAAGCTTTCTTT | TRBD1 | TRBJ1-1 | few | TRBV19
CASSSFPTNEKLFF | TGTGCCAGCTCATCCTTTCCAACTAATGAAAAACTGTTTTTT | NA | TRBJ1-4 | once | TRBV18
CASSQDLGGYQPQHF | TGCGCCAGCAGCCAAGATTTGGGGGGTTATCAGCCCCAGCATTTT | NA | TRBJ1-5 | NA | TRBV4-3
CASSRQLTSYEQYF | TGTGCCAGCAGTAGACAGCTAACCTCCTACGAGCAGTACTTC | NA | TRBJ2-7 | NA | TRBV6-1
CAIHRNANEKLFF | TGTGCCATCCACAGGAATGCTAATGAAAAACTGTTTTTT | NA | TRBJ1-4 | NA | TRBV6-1
CAISYPDLAGGPGTDTQYF | TGTGCCATCAGTTACCCCGACCTAGCGGGGGGGCCAGGGACAGATACGCAGTATTTT | TRBD2 | TRBJ2-3 | NA | TRBV10-3
CASSKGGPGSPYNEQFF | TGCGCCAGCTCGAAGGGGGGGCCGGGAAGCCCCTACAATGAGCAGTTCTTC | NA | TRBJ2-1 | few | TRBV5-1
CASSFGADGNTIYF | TGTGCCAGCAGCTTCGGAGCAGATGGAAACACCATATATTTT | NA | TRBJ1-3 | NA | TRBV5-4
CASSLQGTTNEKLFF | TGTGCCAGTAGTCTTCAGGGGACAACTAATGAAAAACTGTTTTTT | NA | TRBJ1-4 | few | TRBV19
CASSLAKLDCDGYTF | TGTGCCAGCAGCTTAGCGAAGTTAGATTGCGATGGCTACACCTTC | NA | TRBJ1-2 | NA | TRBV7-4
CASSLTRGLDGYTF | TGTGCCAGCAGCTTAACCAGGGGGCTCGATGGCTACACCTTC | TRBD1 | TRBJ1-2 | NA | TRBV11-2
CASSPSPGGSLGNTIYF | TGTGCCAGCAGCCCCTCCCCGGGAGGCAGCCTAGGAAACACCATATATTTT | NA | TRBJ1-3 | NA | TRBV9
CASSVGQGQTEAFF | TGTGCCAGCAGCGTGGGACAGGGGCAAACTGAAGCTTTCTTT | TRBD1 | TRBJ1-1 | NA | TRBV9
CASSQRDRQLRNEKLFF | TGCGCCAGCAGCCAACGGGACAGGCAACTTCGAAATGAAAAACTGTTTTTT | TRBD1 | TRBJ1-4 | NA | TRBV4-1
CASSLAGEGVEQYF | TGTGCCAGCAGCTTAGCGGGTGAGGGCGTCGAGCAGTACTTC | NA | TRBJ2-7 | NA | TRBV7-9
CASSASGQGLPYEQYF | TGTGCCAGCAGCGCTTCCGGACAGGGCCTCCCCTACGAGCAGTACTTC | TRBD1 | TRBJ2-7 | NA | TRBV9
CSATGGDLDGYTF | TGCAGCGCCACAGGGGGAGATTTAGATGGCTACACCTTC | TRBD1 | TRBJ1-2 | NA | TRBV29-1
CASSRQGEGEQYF | TGTGCCAGCAGTCGACAGGGAGAGGGCGAGCAGTACTTC | TRBD1 | TRBJ2-7 | NA | TRBV6-1
CASSLGTSGGEETQYF | TGTGCCAGCAGCTTGGGGACTAGCGGGGGGGAAGAGACCCAGTACTTC | TRBD2 | TRBJ2-5 | NA | TRBV5-4
CASSYSGGLGNTIYF | TGTGCCAGCAGTTACTCCGGGGGGCTAGGAAACACCATATATTTT | NA | TRBJ1-3 | NA | TRBV6-5
CASSLQGASPLHF | TGTGCCAGCAGCCTACAGGGGGCATCACCCCTCCACTTT | TRBD1 | TRBJ1-6 | NA | TRBV6-1
CASSLGGGAGELFF | TGTGCCAGCAGCTTAGGAGGTGGGGCGGGGGAGCTGTTTTTT | NA | TRBJ2-2 | NA | TRBV11-2
CASSMAGQGGEKLFF | TGTGCCAGTAGTATGGCGGGACAGGGGGGTGAAAAACTGTTTTTT | TRBD1 | TRBJ1-4 | NA | TRBV19
CASSRTGTAYGYTF | TGTGCCAGCAGCCGTACCGGGACAGCTTATGGCTACACCTTC | TRBD1 | TRBJ1-2 | NA | TRBV27
CSVESSGQGALGANVLTF | TGCAGCGTTGAATCGTCGGGACAGGGGGCGCTAGGGGCCAACGTCCTGACTTTC | TRBD1 | TRBJ2-6 | NA | TRBV29-1
CASSFLEGAGEQHF | TGCGCCAGCAGCTTTTTGGAGGGGGCTGGCGAGCAGCACTTC | NA | TRBJ2-7 | NA | TRBV5-1
CASQALLSYNEQFF | TGTGCCAGCCAGGCGTTGTTGTCCTACAATGAGCAGTTCTTC | NA | TRBJ2-1 | NA | TRBV2
CASSVEAGGRTGELFF | TGTGCCAGCAGCGTGGAAGCGGGGGGGCGGACCGGGGAGCTGTTTTTT | TRBD2 | TRBJ2-2 | NA | TRBV9
CASSQEGAFQGEKLFF | TGCGCCAGCAGCCAAGAAGGCGCCTTCCAGGGAGAAAAACTGTTTTTT | NA | TRBJ1-4 | NA | TRBV4-3
CASGQGAGYEQYF | TGTGCCAGTGGACAGGGGGCGGGCTACGAGCAGTACTTC | TRBD1 | TRBJ2-7 | NA | TRBV19
CASSPRRGTQETQYF | TGTGCCAGCAGCCCGCGACGGGGAACCCAAGAGACCCAGTACTTC | NA | TRBJ2-5 | NA | TRBV7-9
CASSVNRETQYF | TGTGCCAGCAGCGTCAACAGGGAGACCCAGTACTTC | NA | TRBJ2-5 | few | TRBV11-2
CAWRGQTNTEAFF | TGTGCCTGGAGAGGACAGACGAACACTGAAGCTTTCTTT | NA | TRBJ1-1 | NA | TRBV30
CASSLRRGNTEAFF | TGTGCCAGCAGCTTAAGGCGGGGGAACACTGAGGCTTTCTTT | NA | TRBJ1-1 | NA | TRBV7-9
CASSQDLAGGPDTQYF | TGTGCCAGCAGCCAAGATCTAGCGGGGGGGCCAGATACGCAGTATTTT | TRBD2 | TRBJ2-3 | NA | TRBV4-2
CASSRWLAGGMPDTQYF | TGTGCCAGCAGCAGGTGGCTAGCGGGGGGGATGCCAGATACGCAGTATTTT | TRBD2 | TRBJ2-3 | NA | TRBV7-9